This TCR beta chain came from a study of T cells in Graves' hyperthyroidism and ophthalmopathy. Study-level findings and limits: Ophthalmopathy was identified by the model a median about 6 months ahead of onset. Within blood appeared most thyroid clonotypes that had expanded above 0.001.

Criteria for exclusion of patients were uncontrolled infection, other autoimmune disease, pregnancy or lactation. Based on clinical symptoms, serum thyroxine and TRAb, thyroid ultrasound and orbital computed tomography, diagnoses were reached. RNA transcripts were the template for amplifying TCR beta CDR3 regions. The study used the HTBI primer set for a first-round RT-PCR of the TCR CDR3. TCRdb re-called the multiplex PCR reads through MiXCR, storing one row per CDR3 protein. The sample records about 640,000 distinct CDR3 sequences, about 45% being singletons. A note on this clonotype: The antigen is not known.

This CDR3 region has 14 residues. V was clipped by 5 bases and J by 4 bases, with 14 bases between them. In germline, CDR1 is MNHNS, CDR2 SASEGT. Sample: peripheral blood or thyroid tissue (not recorded which). The clonotype originates from an adult man with Graves' disease, either hyperthyroidism or ophthalmopathy (not recorded which). The chain links TRBV6-1 to TRBJ1-2; a weak D match, TRBD1 (6 bases). The CDR3 loop reads CASSTRQDGYGYTF. CDR3 bases: TGTGCCAGCAGTACGAGACAGGATGGCTATGGCTACACCTTC.